This T cell receptor (beta chain) was retrieved from a study of OX40 agonist ivuxolimab in advanced cancers. Using immunoSEQ multiplex PCR, the repertoire was profiled, and TCRdb retains in-frame clones only, with some absent. The repertoire consists of about 80,000 clones, with roughly four fifths occurring once and the leading ten covering 20% to 25%. Per germline, CDR1 GTSNPN and CDR2 SVGIG (reference sequence). The germline V and J ends were trimmed by 1 base and 4 bases, with 5 bases remaining between them. The length of the CDR3 is 11 residues. The chain is built from TRBV30 and TRBJ2-7; D is unclear. The sequences come from CD4+ or CD8+ T cells sorted from blood, collected in a trial of the OX40 agonist ivuxolimab. This clonotype originated in an adult with an advanced solid tumor such as melanoma, head and neck, liver or kidney cancer. The CDR3 loop is CAWSDGYEQYF. As DNA, the CDR3 is TGTGCCTGGAGTGATGGATACGAGCAGTACTTC.